This TCR beta chain was sequenced in a study of response to subunit inactivated influenza vaccine. General observations from the study: It was the authors' suggestion that each seasonal influenza vaccination recruits few new T cells.

Germline values: CDR1 LGHDT, CDR2 YNNKEL (reference sequence). CDR3 length equals 15 residues. Trimming cost V 0 bases and J 1 base, with 9 bases left between them. This clonotype occurred a few times. As yet, its antigen is unknown. TCRdb reprocessed the RT-PCR reads with MiXCR, giving one entry per CDR3 protein. The sample has 200,000 to 250,000 distinct CDR3 sequences, 12% seen once. Sample: non-naive T cells sorted from PBMCs, taken 14 to 15 days before vaccination. The source of this sequence is a man aged 45 to 65 who received an inactivated influenza vaccine. The chain recombines TRBV3-1 with TRBJ1-2; D remains unclear. Here the CDR3 DNA reads TGTGCCAGCAGCCAAGATGGTGCACTTAACTATGGCTACACCTTC. This codes for CASSQDGALNYGYTF.